Sequencing of this TCR beta chain was carried out in a study of blood T cell repertoires in COVID-19. Study as a whole: Donors in the United States, Italy and Spain gave samples during acute or convalescent COVID-19. PBMCs, B-cell-depleted T cells, or T cells were the source of the cDNA or gDNA that made up the material.

This CDR3 comprises 12 residues. Germline V gene sequence: CDR1 SEHNR, CDR2 FQNEAQ (reference sequence). The ends lost 4 bases at V and 7 bases at J; junction bases unmatched: 2. In the original processing: Amplification from reference gene primers served as the basis for estimated nucleated cell counts. Measured with immunoSEQ multiplex PCR; TCRdb has only the in-frame clones, and not every one. V and J calls plus clone size are reproduced from that table; the DNA served to infer D and trimming. This table has 150,000 to 180,000 clones, 85% to 90% appearing once. This TCR was sampled from a woman in her thirties or forties with acute or convalescent COVID-19. The gene calls are TRBV7-9 and TRBJ1-2, with 8 bases lining up with TRBD1. The specimen was peripheral blood. This chain's CDR3 is CASSSGGGGYTF. CDR3 DNA: TGTGCCAGCAGCTCAGGGGGCGGTGGCTACACCTTC.